Sequencing of this T cell receptor (beta chain) was carried out in a study of blood T cell repertoires in COVID-19. Study summary: The United States, Italy and Spain were the sources of the acute and convalescent COVID-19 samples.

The method was immunoSEQ multiplex PCR; TCRdb's version includes in-frame clones alone and lacks a portion of them. The sample lists more than 85,000 clones; around 82% were seen once. Germline loops: CDR1 LNHDA, CDR2 SQIVND (reference sequence). With 4 bases clipped from V and 5 bases from J, the junction kept 6 bases outside the gene matches. CDR3 length: 15 amino acids. This chain joins TRBV19 and TRBJ1-1, with TRBD1 matching over 11 bases. This sequence originates from a woman aged 45 to 65 with acute or convalescent COVID-19. The sequencing input was peripheral blood. The chain's CDR3 is CASSTAGTGGTEAFF. In nucleotides, the CDR3 is TGTGCCAGTAGTACCGCCGGGACAGGGGGGACTGAAGCTTTCTTT.